This entry describes one TCR beta chain. Unmatched junction bases numbered 10, after V lost 7 bases and J lost 0 bases. The CDR3 extends over 16 amino acids. Germline V gives CDR1 MNHNS, CDR2 SASEGT. This record belongs to a study of CD4 and CD8 cells across lung adenocarcinoma regions. TCRdb independently ran MiXCR on the PCR reads; one entry per CDR3 protein. The sample shows around 25,000 distinct CDR3 sequences, about half of them seen only once. Donors had localized lung adenocarcinoma, a non-small cell lung cancer. Source material: CD8+ T cells from the center of a lung tumor. V usage is TRBV6-1 and J usage is TRBJ2-5; TRBD2 matches 8 bases. The sequence derives from a male donor with lung adenocarcinoma. The CD4 and CD8 labels of this study may be unreliable. DNA for the CDR3: TGTGCCAGCACGGGGCGCGGGGGGCCCAACCAAGAGACCCAGTACTTC. Its translation is CASTGRGGPNQETQYF.